This T cell receptor (beta chain) is drawn from a study of shared clonotypes between healthy human individuals. Notes on the study in general: Blood was the sole source, and tissue repertoires probably differ. Sorted-subset sequencing, rarefaction showed, was incomplete despite large depth.

It was at deep level that the assay was run. Sequencing was performed with immunoSEQ multiplex PCR; in TCRdb, only in-frame clones are kept and a portion is missing. The data hold about 580,000 clones, with 95% to 98% observed a single time. Terminally differentiated effector memory CD45RA+ cells were excluded from the naive CD8 cells, which were CD45RO-negative and positively selected for CCR7. All donors qualified as healthy HIV-negative adults and had experienced no recent acute infections or vaccinations. Per germline, CDR1 LNHDA and CDR2 SQIVND (reference sequence). The CDR3 runs to 16 residues. The junction had 8 bases not matched to a gene; V was cut back by 4 bases and J by 0 bases. In regard to this clone: Antigen: not known.

Sequencing used naive CD8+ T cells sorted from blood. The chain carries TRBV19 and TRBJ2-7, with 8 bases matching TRBD2. The sequence came from a man younger than 45 in good health. CDR3 DNA: TGTGCCAGTAGTACCCTAAGGGGGACTAGCTCCTACGAGCAGTACTTC. Protein sequence: CASSTLRGTSSYEQYF.